The 2 T cell receptor beta chains below all came from one sample that was sequenced in a study of blood T cell repertoires in COVID-19. The assay was immunoSEQ multiplex PCR, and TCRdb's table has in-frame clones only and misses some. The sample holds around 270,000 clones, about 87% seen once. Sequencing was done on a sample of peripheral blood. The receptors originated from a woman in her forties or fifties with acute or convalescent COVID-19.

The chain links TRBV29-1 to TRBJ1-4; TRBD1 is a possible D gene (6 bases). The CDR3 sequence is 13 residues long. The germline gives CDR1 SQVTM, CDR2 ANQGSEA. Trimming shortened V by 4 bases and J by 4 bases, and 10 bases separated the two germline ends. As DNA, the CDR3 is TGCAGCGTTGTAGACAGGCGTAATGAAAAACTGTTTTTT. It yields the protein CSVVDRRNEKLFF.

The gene calls are TRBV5-5 and TRBJ2-5, with TRBD2 matching over 7 bases. There are 14 residues in the CDR3. The germline gives CDR1 SGHKS, CDR2 YYEKEE (reference sequence). V lost 4 bases to trimming and J lost 4 bases; unmatched junction nucleotides: 7. In nucleotides, the CDR3 is TGTGCCAGCAGCCCCGGTGGGGGGGGAGAGACCCAGTACTTC. Encoded protein: CASSPGGGGETQYF.